Listed below are T cell receptor beta chains from one sample, sequenced in a study of response to subunit inactivated influenza vaccine. TCRdb re-called the RT-PCR reads with MiXCR, one entry per CDR3 protein. This table has more than 600,000 distinct CDR3 sequences, about 18% appearing once. The sample in question was PBMCs from blood, obtained roughly 5 days after vaccination. These receptors all come from a man aged 50 or older who received an inactivated influenza vaccine. Both conserved end residues are part of each CDR3. The D gene is left open where the match is weak. Clone size, where shown, is once, few, many, or a class for clones that have expanded.

abundance | d_gene | j_gene | v_gene | CDR3aa | CDR3nt
few | TRBD1 | TRBJ2-4 | TRBV28 | CASNQGTGTRNIQYF | TGTGCCAGCAACCAGGGGACAGGGACGAGAAACATTCAGTACTTC
. | . | TRBJ2-7 | TRBV5-1 | CASSWDPGVTYEQYF | TGCGCCAGCAGCTGGGATCCGGGAGTTACGTACGAGCAGTACTTC
many | . | TRBJ1-3 | TRBV10-3 | CAIKPGIISGNTIYF | TGTGCCATCAAACCGGGGATAATCTCTGGAAACACCATATATTTT
. | TRBD1 | TRBJ1-2 | TRBV3-1 | CASSQTRGTDGYTF | TGTGCCAGCAGCCAAACAAGAGGGACAGATGGCTACACCTTC
. | . | TRBJ2-3 | TRBV20-1 | CSASRPLRGKSDTQYF | TGCAGTGCTTCTCGACCCCTCCGGGGCAAATCAGATACGCAGTATTTT
. | . | TRBJ1-5 | TRBV6-2/TRBV6-3 | CASSYSIQTQPQHF | TGTGCCAGCAGTTACTCGATTCAGACTCAGCCCCAGCATTTT
few | TRBD2 | TRBJ2-5 | TRBV12-3/TRBV12-4 | CASSLTSGGQYF | TGTGCCAGCAGTTTGACTAGCGGGGGGCAGTACTTC
. | TRBD1 | TRBJ1-2 | TRBV20-1 | CSAPGTDVGYTF | TGCAGTGCTCCCGGGACAGATGTCGGCTACACCTTC
. | . | TRBJ2-7 | TRBV4-2 | CASSQESAGFTGLPGEYF | TGTGCCAGCAGCCAAGAAAGCGCCGGGTTCACAGGCTTGCCAGGGGAGTACTTC
few | . | TRBJ2-3 | TRBV6-1 | CASSSLRTLAGDTQYF | TGTGCCAGCAGTAGCCTTAGGACACTGGCGGGAGATACGCAGTATTTT
. | . | TRBJ2-3 | TRBV12-3/TRBV12-4 | CASSPSSRSTDTQYF | TGTGCCAGCAGTCCTAGTTCGCGTAGCACAGATACGCAGTATTTT
. | TRBD1 | TRBJ2-7 | TRBV20-1 | CSAWDRWPAEQYF | TGCAGTGCTTGGGACAGGTGGCCGGCGGAGCAGTACTTC
. | . | TRBJ1-2 | TRBV10-3 | CAIRTPGDYGYTF | TGTGCCATCCGAACCCCCGGTGACTATGGCTACACCTTC
. | . | TRBJ2-1 | TRBV7-9 | CASSQIPGSYYNEQFF | TGTGCCAGCAGCCAAATCCCAGGGTCCTACTACAATGAGCAGTTCTTC
few | . | TRBJ2-5 | TRBV10-3 | CAIRGSGTTRTQYF | TGTGCCATCAGAGGATCCGGGACAACGAGGACCCAGTACTTC
. | . | TRBJ2-5 | TRBV5-5 | CASSLVKLVETQYF | TGTGCCAGCAGCTTGGTAAAGTTGGTGGAGACCCAGTACTTC
few | . | TRBJ2-7 | TRBV10-3 | CASAKDPGGGSYEQYF | TGTGCCAGCGCCAAAGATCCAGGGGGGGGCTCCTACGAGCAGTACTTC
many | . | TRBJ2-1 | TRBV5-5 | CASSLEGRNEQFF | TGTGCCAGCAGCTTGGAAGGGCGCAATGAGCAGTTCTTC
few | . | TRBJ2-6 | TRBV5-6 | CASSLYRVRRSRSGANVLTF | TGTGCCAGCAGCTTGTATCGGGTCCGGCGGTCCCGCTCTGGGGCCAACGTCCTGACTTTC
. | TRBD2 | TRBJ2-7 | TRBV2 | CATRTSGSSHEQYF | TGTGCCACCAGGACTAGCGGGAGCTCTCACGAGCAGTACTTC
. | . | TRBJ2-2 | TRBV18 | CASSPRAPGFGTGELFF | TGTGCCAGCTCACCACGGGCCCCAGGGTTTGGAACCGGGGAGCTGTTTTTT